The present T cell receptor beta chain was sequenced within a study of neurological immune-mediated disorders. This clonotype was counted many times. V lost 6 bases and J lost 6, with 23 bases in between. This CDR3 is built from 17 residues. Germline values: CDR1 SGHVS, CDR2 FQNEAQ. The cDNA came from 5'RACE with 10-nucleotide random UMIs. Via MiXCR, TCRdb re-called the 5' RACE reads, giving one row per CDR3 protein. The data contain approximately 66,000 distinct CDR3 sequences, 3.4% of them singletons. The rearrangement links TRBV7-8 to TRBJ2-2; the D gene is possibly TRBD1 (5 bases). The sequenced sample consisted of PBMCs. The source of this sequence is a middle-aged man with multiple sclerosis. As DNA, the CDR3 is TGTGCCAGCAGTTCAAACGCAGCAGGGAACTTAGCCGGGGAGCTGTTTTTT. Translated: CASSSNAAGNLAGELFF.